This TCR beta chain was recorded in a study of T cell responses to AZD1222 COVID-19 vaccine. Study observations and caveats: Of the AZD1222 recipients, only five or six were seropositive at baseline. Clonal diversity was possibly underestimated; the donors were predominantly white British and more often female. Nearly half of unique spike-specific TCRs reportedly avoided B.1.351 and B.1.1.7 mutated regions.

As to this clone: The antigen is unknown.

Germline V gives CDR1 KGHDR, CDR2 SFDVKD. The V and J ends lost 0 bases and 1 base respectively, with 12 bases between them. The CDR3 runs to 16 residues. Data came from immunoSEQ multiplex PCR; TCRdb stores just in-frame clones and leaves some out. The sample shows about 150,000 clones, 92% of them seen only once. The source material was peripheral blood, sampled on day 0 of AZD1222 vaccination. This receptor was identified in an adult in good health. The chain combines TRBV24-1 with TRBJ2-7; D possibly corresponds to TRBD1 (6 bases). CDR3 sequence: CATSDLNRDRSYEQYF. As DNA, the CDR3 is TGTGCCACCAGTGATTTGAACAGGGATCGTTCCTACGAGCAGTACTTC.